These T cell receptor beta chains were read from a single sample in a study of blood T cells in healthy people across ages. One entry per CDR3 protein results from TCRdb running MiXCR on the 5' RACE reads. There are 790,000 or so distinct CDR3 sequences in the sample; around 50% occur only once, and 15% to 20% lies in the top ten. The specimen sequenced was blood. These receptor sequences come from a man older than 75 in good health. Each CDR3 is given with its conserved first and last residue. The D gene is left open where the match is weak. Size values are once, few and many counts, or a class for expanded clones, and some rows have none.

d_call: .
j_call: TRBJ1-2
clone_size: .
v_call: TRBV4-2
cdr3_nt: TGTGCCAGCAGCTCCTCCCCGGCCGCCAACCGGGATGGCTACACCTTC
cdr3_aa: CASSSSPAANRDGYTF

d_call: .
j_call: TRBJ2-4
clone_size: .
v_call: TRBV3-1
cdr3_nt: TGTGCCAGCAGCCAAGACAGGATAGCTCAGTACTTC
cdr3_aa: CASSQDRIAQYF

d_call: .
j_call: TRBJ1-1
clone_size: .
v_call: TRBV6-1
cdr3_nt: TGTGCCAGCAGTCAGCAGAATCCTTTTGAAGCTTTCTTT
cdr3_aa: CASSQQNPFEAFF

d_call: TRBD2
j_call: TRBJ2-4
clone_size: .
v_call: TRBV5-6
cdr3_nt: TGTGCCAGCAGCTTTGGGGGGGGCAAAAACATTCAGTACTTC
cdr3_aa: CASSFGGGKNIQYF

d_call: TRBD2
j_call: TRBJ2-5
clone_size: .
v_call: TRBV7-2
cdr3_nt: TGTGCCAGCAGCTTTACTAGCGGGGGGTCCAGGGAGACCCAGTACTTC
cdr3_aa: CASSFTSGGSRETQYF

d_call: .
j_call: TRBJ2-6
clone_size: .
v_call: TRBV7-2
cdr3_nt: TGTGCCAGCAGCGTCCGAGTGATAGACGTTCTTAGTGGGGCCAACGTCCTGACTTTC
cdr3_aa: CASSVRVIDVLSGANVLTF

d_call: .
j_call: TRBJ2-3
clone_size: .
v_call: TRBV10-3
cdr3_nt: TGTGCCATCAGTGAGGGTAGGGTAATCGACACGCAGTATTTT
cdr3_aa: CAISEGRVIDTQYF

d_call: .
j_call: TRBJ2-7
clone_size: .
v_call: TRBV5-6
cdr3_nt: TGTGCCAGCACAAGGGGGACACTAAAAGGCGAGCAGTACTTC
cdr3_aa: CASTRGTLKGEQYF

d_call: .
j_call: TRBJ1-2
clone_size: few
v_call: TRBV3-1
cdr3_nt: TGTGCCAGCAGCCAAGATCAGCTCGGGACCCGGTACGGCTACACCTTC
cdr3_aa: CASSQDQLGTRYGYTF

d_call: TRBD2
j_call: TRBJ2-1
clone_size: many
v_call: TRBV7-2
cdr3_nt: TGTGCCAGCAGCCCCTCCGGTAGCGGGTCTGGAGATGAGCAGTTCTTC
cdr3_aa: CASSPSGSGSGDEQFF

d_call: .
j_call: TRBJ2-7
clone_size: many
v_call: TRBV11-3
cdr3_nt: TGTGCCAGCAGCTCTAATAGGGGCCACGAGCAGTACTTC
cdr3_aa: CASSSNRGHEQYF

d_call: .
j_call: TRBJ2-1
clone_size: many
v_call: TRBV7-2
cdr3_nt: TGTGCCAGCAGCCCCGGGGTTTACAATGAGCAGTTCTTC
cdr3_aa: CASSPGVYNEQFF

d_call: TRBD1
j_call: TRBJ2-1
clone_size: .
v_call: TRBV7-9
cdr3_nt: TGTGCCAGCAGCTTGGGACAGCAGACCCTAGTGAATGAGCAGTTATTC
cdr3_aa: CASSLGQQTLVNEQLF

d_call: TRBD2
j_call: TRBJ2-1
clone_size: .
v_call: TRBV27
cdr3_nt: TGTGCCAGCCGGAGAGGAACTAGCGGGAGGGATGAGCAGTTCTTC
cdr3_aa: CASRRGTSGRDEQFF

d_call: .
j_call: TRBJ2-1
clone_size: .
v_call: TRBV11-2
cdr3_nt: TGTGCCAGCAGCGACGCCCCCGGCTCCTACAATGAGCAGTTCTTC
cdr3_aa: CASSDAPGSYNEQFF

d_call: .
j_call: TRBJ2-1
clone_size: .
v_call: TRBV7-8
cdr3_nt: TGTGCCAGCAGCCCCCTACTTGCCTACAATGAGCAGTTCTTC
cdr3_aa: CASSPLLAYNEQFF

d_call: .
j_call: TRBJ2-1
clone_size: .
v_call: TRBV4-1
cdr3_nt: TGCGCCAGCAGCCAAGTTGAGCGACCCCCCTACAATGAGCAGTTCTTC
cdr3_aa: CASSQVERPPYNEQFF

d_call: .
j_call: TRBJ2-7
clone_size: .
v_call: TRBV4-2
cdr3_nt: TGTGCCAGCAGCCAGATGGAGACGACCTACGAGCAGTACTTC
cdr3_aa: CASSQMETTYEQYF

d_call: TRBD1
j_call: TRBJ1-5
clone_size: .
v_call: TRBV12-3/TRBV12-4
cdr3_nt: TGTGCCAGCAGGCTGGACAGGGGGCTTGATCGGCCCCAGCATTTT
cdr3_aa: CASRLDRGLDRPQHF

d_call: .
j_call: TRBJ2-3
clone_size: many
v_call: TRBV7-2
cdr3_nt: TGCGCCAGCAGCTTATCGGCAGATACGCAGTATTTT
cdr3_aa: CASSLSADTQYF

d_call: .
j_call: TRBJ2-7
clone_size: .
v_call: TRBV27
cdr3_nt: TGTGCCATCAGGCAGACAGGCTACGAGCAGTACTTC
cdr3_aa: CAIRQTGYEQYF

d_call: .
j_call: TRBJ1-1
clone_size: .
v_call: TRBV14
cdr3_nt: TGTGCCAGCAGCCAAGTCTACACTGAAGCTTTCTTT
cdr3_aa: CASSQVYTEAFF

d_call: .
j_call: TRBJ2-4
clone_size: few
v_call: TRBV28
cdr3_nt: TGTGCCAGCAGTTTCGGGGTGGGTGGGGGGTTAAACATTCAGTACTTC
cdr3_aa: CASSFGVGGGLNIQYF

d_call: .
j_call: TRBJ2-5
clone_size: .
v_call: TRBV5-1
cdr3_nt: TGCGCCAGCAGCTTGAGGGGGGCTATCCAAGAGACCCAGTACTTC
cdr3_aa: CASSLRGAIQETQYF

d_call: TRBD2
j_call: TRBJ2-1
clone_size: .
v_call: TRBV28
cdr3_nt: TGTGCCAGCATAAACGGGAGGGCTATCGAGCAGTTCTTC
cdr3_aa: CASINGRAIEQFF

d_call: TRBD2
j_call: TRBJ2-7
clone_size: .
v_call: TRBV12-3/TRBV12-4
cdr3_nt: TGTGCCGGCAGTACCCAGCGGGAGGTGGCCCACGAGCAGTACTTC
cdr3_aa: CAGSTQREVAHEQYF